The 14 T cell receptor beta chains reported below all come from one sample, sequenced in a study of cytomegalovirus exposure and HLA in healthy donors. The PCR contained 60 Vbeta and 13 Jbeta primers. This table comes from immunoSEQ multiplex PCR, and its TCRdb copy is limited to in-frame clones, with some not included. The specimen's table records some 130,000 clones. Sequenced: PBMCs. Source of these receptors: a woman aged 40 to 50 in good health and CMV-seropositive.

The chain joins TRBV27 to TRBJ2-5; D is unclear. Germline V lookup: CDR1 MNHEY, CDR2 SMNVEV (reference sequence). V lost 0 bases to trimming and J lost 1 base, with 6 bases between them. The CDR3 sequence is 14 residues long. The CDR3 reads CASSLSSAQETQYF. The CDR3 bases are TGTGCCAGCAGTTTATCAAGCGCCCAAGAGACCCAGTACTTC.

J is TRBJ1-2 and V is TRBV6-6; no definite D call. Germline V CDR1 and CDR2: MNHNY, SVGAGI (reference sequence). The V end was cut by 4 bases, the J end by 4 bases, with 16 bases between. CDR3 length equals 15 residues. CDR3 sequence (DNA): TGTGCCAGCAGTTCTCTTACAGCGGGGTCCTATGGCTACACCTTC. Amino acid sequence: CASSSLTAGSYGYTF.

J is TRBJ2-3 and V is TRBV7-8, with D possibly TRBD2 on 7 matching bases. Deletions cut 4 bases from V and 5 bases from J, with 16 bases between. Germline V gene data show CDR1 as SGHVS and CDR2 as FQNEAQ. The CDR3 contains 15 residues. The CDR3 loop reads CASSSGQGGGDTQYF. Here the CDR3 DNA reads TGTGCCAGCAGCTCGGGCCAGGGAGGGGGAGATACGCAGTATTTT.

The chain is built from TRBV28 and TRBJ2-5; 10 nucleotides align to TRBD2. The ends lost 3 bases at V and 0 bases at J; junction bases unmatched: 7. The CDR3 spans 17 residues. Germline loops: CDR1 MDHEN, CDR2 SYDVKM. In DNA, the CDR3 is TGTGCCAGCAGTTTGGGATTTGGGACTAGCGACCAAGAGACCCAGTACTTC. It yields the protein CASSLGFGTSDQETQYF.

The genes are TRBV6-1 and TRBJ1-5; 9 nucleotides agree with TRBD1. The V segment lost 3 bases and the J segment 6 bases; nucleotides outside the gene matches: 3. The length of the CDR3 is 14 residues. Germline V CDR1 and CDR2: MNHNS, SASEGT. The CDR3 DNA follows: TGTGCCAGCAGTGAGGGACAGGGAAGTCAGCCCCAGCATTTT. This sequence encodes CASSEGQGSQPQHF.

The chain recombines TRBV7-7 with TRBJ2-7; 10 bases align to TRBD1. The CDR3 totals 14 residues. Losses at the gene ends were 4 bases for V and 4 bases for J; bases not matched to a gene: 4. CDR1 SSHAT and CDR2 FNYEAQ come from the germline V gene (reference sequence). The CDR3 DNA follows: TGTGCCAGCAGCTACGGACAGGGGGGATACGAGCAGTACTTC. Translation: CASSYGQGGYEQYF.

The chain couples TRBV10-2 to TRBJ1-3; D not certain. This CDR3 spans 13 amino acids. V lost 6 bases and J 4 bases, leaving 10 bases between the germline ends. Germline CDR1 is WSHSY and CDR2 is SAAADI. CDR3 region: CASRAQQGNTIYF. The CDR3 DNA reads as TGCGCCAGCAGGGCCCAACAGGGAAACACCATATATTTT.

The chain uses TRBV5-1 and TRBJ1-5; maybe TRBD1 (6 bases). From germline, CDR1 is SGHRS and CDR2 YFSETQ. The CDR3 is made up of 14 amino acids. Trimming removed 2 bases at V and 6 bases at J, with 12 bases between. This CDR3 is CASSFGGAGQPQHF. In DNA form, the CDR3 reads TGCGCCAGCAGCTTTGGGGGGGCGGGTCAGCCCCAGCATTTT.

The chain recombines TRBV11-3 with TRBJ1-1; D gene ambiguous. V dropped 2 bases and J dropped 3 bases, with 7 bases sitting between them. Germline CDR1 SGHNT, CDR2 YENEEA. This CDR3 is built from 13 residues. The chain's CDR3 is CASSLSGYTEAFF. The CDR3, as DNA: TGTGCCAGCAGCTTATCAGGTTACACTGAAGCTTTCTTT.

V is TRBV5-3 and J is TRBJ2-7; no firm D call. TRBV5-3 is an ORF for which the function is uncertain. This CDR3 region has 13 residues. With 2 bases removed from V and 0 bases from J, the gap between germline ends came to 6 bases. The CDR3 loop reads CARSFSVSYEQYF. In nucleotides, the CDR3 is TGTGCCAGAAGCTTCTCGGTCTCCTACGAGCAGTACTTC.

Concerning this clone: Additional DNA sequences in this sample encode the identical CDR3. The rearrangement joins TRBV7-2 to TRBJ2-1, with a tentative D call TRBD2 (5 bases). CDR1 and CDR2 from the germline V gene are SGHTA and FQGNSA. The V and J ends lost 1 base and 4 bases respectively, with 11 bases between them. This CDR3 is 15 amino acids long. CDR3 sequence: CASSLGLAGYNEQFF. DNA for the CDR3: TGTGCCAGCAGCTTAGGTCTGGCGGGTTACAATGAGCAGTTCTTC.

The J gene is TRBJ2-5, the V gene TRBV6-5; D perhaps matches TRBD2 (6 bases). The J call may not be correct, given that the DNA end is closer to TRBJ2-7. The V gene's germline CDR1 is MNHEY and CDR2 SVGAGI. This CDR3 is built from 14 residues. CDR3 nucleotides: TGTGCCAGCAGTTACCCGGGACTGCCCTACGAGCAGTACTTC. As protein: CASSYPGLPYEQYF.

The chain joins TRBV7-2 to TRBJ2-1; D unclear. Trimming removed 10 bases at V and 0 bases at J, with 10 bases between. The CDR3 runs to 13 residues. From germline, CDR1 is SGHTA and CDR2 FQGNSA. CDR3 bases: TGTGCCACACTCCAGGACTCCTACAATGAGCAGTTCTTC. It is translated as CATLQDSYNEQFF.

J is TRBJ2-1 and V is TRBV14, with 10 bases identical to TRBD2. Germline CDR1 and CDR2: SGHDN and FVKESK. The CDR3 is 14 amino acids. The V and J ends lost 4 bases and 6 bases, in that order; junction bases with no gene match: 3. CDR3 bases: TGTGCCAGCAGCCGGAGCGGGAGGGCCAATGAGCAGTTCTTC. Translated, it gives CASSRSGRANEQFF.